The following is a T cell receptor beta chain sequence with its context. In TCRdb, the reads were re-called with MiXCR into one record per CDR3 protein. The sample lists more than 9,500 distinct CDR3 sequences, roughly 60% occurring once. These data originate in a study of tumor-infiltrating lymphocytes in oesophageal squamous cell carcinoma. This CDR3 contains 14 residues. V shed 3 bases and J 2 bases; nucleotides not matched to a gene: 0. CDR1 is KGHDR and CDR2 is SFDVKD in the germline V gene. The sample taken for sequencing was blood. The clonotype comes from a female donor with esophageal squamous cell carcinoma. The rearrangement links TRBV24-1 to TRBJ2-1; 7 bases fit TRBD1. Here the CDR3 DNA reads TGTGCCACCAGTGATGGGACAGCCTACAATGAGCAGTTCTTC. Its protein product is CATSDGTAYNEQFF.